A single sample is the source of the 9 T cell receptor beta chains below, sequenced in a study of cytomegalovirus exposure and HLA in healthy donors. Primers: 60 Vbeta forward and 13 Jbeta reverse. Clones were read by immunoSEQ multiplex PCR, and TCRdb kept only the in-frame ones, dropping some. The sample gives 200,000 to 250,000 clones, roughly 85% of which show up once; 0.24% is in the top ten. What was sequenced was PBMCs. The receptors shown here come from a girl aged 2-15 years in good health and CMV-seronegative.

Here the CDR3 reads CARTIPGGLSYNSPLHF. The CDR3 DNA reads TGTGCCAGGACAATACCAGGGGGGCTCTCCTATAATTCACCCCTCCACTTT. The gene calls are TRBV5-6 and TRBJ1-6; 7 bases fit TRBD1. The CDR3 runs to 17 residues. With V trimmed by 8 bases and J by 0 bases, 11 bases remained unmatched. From germline, CDR1 is SGHDT and CDR2 YYEEEE.

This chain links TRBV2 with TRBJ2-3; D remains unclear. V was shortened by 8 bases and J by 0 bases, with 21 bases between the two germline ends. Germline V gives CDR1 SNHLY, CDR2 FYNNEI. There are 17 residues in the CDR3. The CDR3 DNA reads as TGTGCCAGCCCCACCGGGTCTAAAGGAATTAGCACAGATACGCAGTATTTT. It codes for CASPTGSKGISTDTQYF. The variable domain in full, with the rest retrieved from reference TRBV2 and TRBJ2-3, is EPEVTQTPSHQVTQMGQEVILRCVPISNHLYFYWYRQILGQKVEFLVSFYNNEISEKSEIFDDQFSVERPDGSNFTLKIRSTKLEDSAMYFCASPTGSKGISTDTQYFGPGTRLTVL.

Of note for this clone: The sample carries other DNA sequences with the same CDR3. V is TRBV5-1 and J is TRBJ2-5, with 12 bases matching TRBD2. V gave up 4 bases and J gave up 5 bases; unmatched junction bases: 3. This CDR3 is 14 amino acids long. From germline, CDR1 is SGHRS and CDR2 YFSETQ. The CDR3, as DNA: TGCGCCAGCAGCCCAGGACTAGCGGGGGAGACCCAGTACTTC. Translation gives CASSPGLAGETQYF.

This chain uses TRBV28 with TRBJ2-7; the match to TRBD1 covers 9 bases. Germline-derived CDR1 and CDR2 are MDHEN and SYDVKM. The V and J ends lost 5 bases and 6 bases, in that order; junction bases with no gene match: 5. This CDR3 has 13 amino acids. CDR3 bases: TGTGCCAGCAGTGAGACAGGGGGAACCGAGCAGTACTTC. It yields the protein CASSETGGTEQYF.

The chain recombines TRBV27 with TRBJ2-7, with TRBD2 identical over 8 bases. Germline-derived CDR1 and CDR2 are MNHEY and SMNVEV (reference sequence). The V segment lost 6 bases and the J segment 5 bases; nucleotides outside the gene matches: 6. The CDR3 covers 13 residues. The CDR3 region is CASSRTSRHEQYF. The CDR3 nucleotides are TGTGCCAGCAGCAGGACTAGCCGGCACGAGCAGTACTTC.

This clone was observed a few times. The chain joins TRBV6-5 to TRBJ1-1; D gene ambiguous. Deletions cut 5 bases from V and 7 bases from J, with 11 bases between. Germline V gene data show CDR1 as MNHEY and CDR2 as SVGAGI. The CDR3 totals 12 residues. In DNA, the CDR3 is TGTGCCAGCAGTCCATGGCCGGGTGAAGCTTTCTTT. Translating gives CASSPWPGEAFF.

CDR3 sequence (DNA): TGTGCCATCAGGCCCGGGGGGCCCCTCTACGAGCAGTACTTC. This encodes CAIRPGGPLYEQYF. V and J are TRBV10-3 and TRBJ2-5; D possibly corresponds to TRBD2 (7 bases). The last part of the DNA fits TRBJ2-7 better; the J call may be wrong. CDR1 and CDR2 from the germline V gene are ENHRY and SYGVKD. The CDR3 sequence is 14 residues long.

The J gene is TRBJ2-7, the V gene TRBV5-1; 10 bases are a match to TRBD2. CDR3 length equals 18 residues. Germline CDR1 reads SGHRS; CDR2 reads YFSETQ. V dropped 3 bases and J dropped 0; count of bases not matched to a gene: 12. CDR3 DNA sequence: TGCGCCAGCAGCTACTTAAAGGAAGCGGGAGGGTCCTCCTACGAGCAGTACTTC. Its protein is CASSYLKEAGGSSYEQYF.

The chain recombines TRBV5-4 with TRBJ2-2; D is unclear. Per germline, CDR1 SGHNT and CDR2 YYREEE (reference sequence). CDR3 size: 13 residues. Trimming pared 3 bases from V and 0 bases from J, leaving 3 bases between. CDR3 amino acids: CASSSTNTGELFF. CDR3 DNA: TGTGCCAGCAGCTCTACGAACACCGGGGAGCTGTTTTTT.